This TCR beta chain was captured in a study of shared clonotypes between healthy human individuals (dated by TCRdb to about 2020). For context, the study as a whole: The cohort included three men and a couple of women between 18 and 49 years of age. For each donor, three plates each were used for CD4 naive and CD4 memory, two plates were used for CD8 naive, and one plate was used for CD8 memory. To increase sequencing depth and limit assay-specific biases, different laboratories used diverse techniques to prepare libraries and sequence TCR repertoires. The study deeply sequenced blood TCR repertoires of five healthy adults to estimate repertoire size and the extent of clonotype sharing between individuals. Between about 0.85 and 9.5 billion PBMCs per donor were obtained by leukapheresis. On the study overall, not on this receptor specifically: The small number of donors limited the genetic and exposure-history diversity represented. Even with the large sequencing depth, rarefaction of the sorted-subset datasets indicated that sequencing was incomplete. Pairwise subsampling led to the expectation that sequencing depth would affect the degree of clonotype sharing among donors. Estimated clonotype richness was generally larger for naive than for memory subsets. Compared with non-shared clonotypes, the clonotypes found in all four sorted-subset donors had higher generation probabilities. Only blood was sampled, and tissue TCR repertoires likely differ from those in blood. When several donors were compared, the shared fraction of clonotypes was 5% to 6.5% for naive CD4, less than 4% for naive CD8, roughly 2.5% for memory CD4, and less than 0.5% for memory CD8.

Donors were healthy HIV-negative adults with no recently reported acute infections or vaccinations. All donors were Caucasian adults living in Nashville, Tennessee, USA. CD4+ T cells were enriched through magnetic negative selection, after which naive cells were positively selected on CD45RA and the remaining negative fraction served as the memory subset. Blood was collected by leukapheresis, and PBMCs were isolated by Ficoll-Histopaque density gradient centrifugation and then cryopreserved in liquid nitrogen vapor phase. Analytical flow cytometry was used to check the purity and quantity of every magnetically sorted T cell population. Genomic DNA was isolated from every sorted fraction and measured by UV absorbance on a Nanodrop 2000c. As for this clone: No antigen is known for it. The sample holds no much larger clone one base away, and base qualities are not on file.

Using the deep immunoSEQ assay, multiplex PCR amplified TCR CDR3 regions from genomic DNA. For each cell subset, the extracted genomic DNA was distributed evenly across all wells of several immunoSEQ 96-well plates, and each plate served as one replicate. Each replicate PCR for sorted subsets received about 220 ng genomic DNA, equal to tens of thousands of T cell genomes. Purified libraries were quantified with a Qubit 3.0 fluorometer, sized on a Bioanalyzer 2100, and re-quantified with the KAPA Library Quantification kit. Every immunoSEQ 96-well plate was sequenced on a separate single-read 150-cycle Illumina NextSeq 550 flow cell. The authors' pipeline ran thus. The immunoSEQ output contained only junctional sequences without quality scores, so filtering could not match that applied to full-length reads. To assign V/J genes and CDR3, sequences were annotated against IMGT germline references using PyIR, a Python wrapper for IgBLAST v1.9. Reads were removed for weak V/J assignments (E-value above 1e-6), missing CDR3, stop codons, out-of-frame junctions, or ambiguous translated residues. V3J clonotypes were defined as sequences sharing the same inferred V gene, J gene, and CDR3 amino acid sequence. Percentage overlap between repertoires was computed as shared unique clonotypes divided by the size of the smaller repertoire. Three approaches were used to assess repertoire richness: RTK rarefaction, the Chao1 estimator, and Recon v2.1 estimates of unobserved clonotypes. OLGA was used to compute generation probabilities for all TCRbeta clonotypes that the gDNA method yielded from a few donors. TCRdb provides this immuneACCESS table in a form limited to in-frame rearrangements. Some clones are lacking; in checked studies, under half of them reflect an unresolved V gene, and why the rest are absent is not known. Clone size and the V and J calls come from that table; the DNA yielded D and trimming. The sample contains fewer than 200,000 clones, approximately 60% of them found a single time. Clones ranked in the top ten supply 10% of the sample.

The germline V gene (reference sequence) specifies SGHKS as CDR1 and YYEKEE as CDR2. Unmatched junction bases come to 7, with V trimmed by 3 bases and J by 10 bases. Reading from cysteine to phenylalanine, the CDR3 counts 13 amino acids. Only the CDR3 region is kept as DNA, spanning 39 bases read in frame from base 1. This sequence originates from a young man in good health. The source material was memory CD4+ T cells sorted from blood. The sample's cell subset or site label, in plain terms: CD45RA-negative fraction. The chain was built from TRBV5-5 and TRBJ2-1; TRBD2 aligns with 7 central bases. The nucleotides read TGTGCCAGCAGCTCCGACACGGGAGGCGAGCAGTTCTTC. Translated, this gives CASSSDTGGEQFF.